The 11 T cell receptor beta chains reported below all come from one sample, sequenced in a study of T cells expressing NK-cell markers. Using the 5' RACE reads, TCRdb records one entry per CDR3 protein without DNA. The listing contains roughly 430,000 distinct CDR3 sequences. Sequencing was performed on blood T cells: a sorted CD56 or NKG2C T cell subset, CD4+ or CD8+ T cells, or bulk PBMC T cells (not recorded which). The receptors stem from a woman aged 18 to 75 in good health.

CDR3: CASSLASLADEQFF. The chain links TRBV7-8 to TRBJ2-1. The germline CDR1 and CDR2 sequences are SGHVS and FQNEAQ. CDR3 size: 14 residues.

This chain connects TRBV20-1 to TRBJ2-7; TCRdb's D call, TRBD2, is unchecked because there is no DNA. CDR3 size: 15 residues. Germline V CDR1 and CDR2: DFQATT, SNEGSKA (reference sequence). The CDR3 loop reads CSARSSGSLSYEQYF.

CDR3 region: CSAPTEPYQPQHF. The chain is built from TRBV20-1 and TRBJ1-5. This CDR3 has 13 amino acids. Germline values: CDR1 DFQATT, CDR2 SNEGSKA (reference sequence).

V gene TRBV27 combines with J gene TRBJ2-1; TCRdb selects TRBD1, and the lack of DNA leaves this call unchecked. Germline CDR1 and CDR2: MNHEY and SMNVEV (reference sequence). This CDR3 has 15 amino acids. CDR3 protein: CASGRTGGAYNEQFF.

The gene calls are TRBV7-8 and TRBJ2-7; absent DNA, TCRdb's TRBD1 call cannot be checked. Germline CDR1 and CDR2: SGHVS and FQNEAQ. The CDR3 is made up of 14 amino acids. The CDR3 region is CASSLFGTVREQYF.

V and J are TRBV20-1 and TRBJ1-2; checking the TCRdb D call of TRBD1 is not possible without DNA. In germline, CDR1 is DFQATT, CDR2 SNEGSKA (reference sequence). The CDR3 length is 16 residues. This CDR3 is CSARAEGQGLFYGYTF.

This chain links TRBV5-6 with TRBJ1-1; as DNA is missing, the TRBD1 call by TCRdb cannot be tested. The CDR3 has 13 residues. Per germline, CDR1 SGHDT and CDR2 YYEEEE. This CDR3 is CASASGSATEAFF.

The rearrangement links TRBV7-9 to TRBJ2-3; the TCRdb call, TRBD2, lacks DNA for checking. The CDR3 totals 16 residues. Germline loops: CDR1 SEHNR, CDR2 FQNEAQ (reference sequence). CDR3 loop: CASSSTGLARTDTQYF.

J is TRBJ2-1 and V is TRBV2; TCRdb selects TRBD2, and the lack of DNA leaves this call unchecked. The CDR3 is made up of 14 amino acids. From germline, CDR1 is SNHLY and CDR2 FYNNEI. The CDR3 loop reads CASRRLAVAMEQFF.

This CDR3 reads CAISETPPTNYEQYF. The chain is built from TRBV10-3 and TRBJ2-7; absent DNA, TCRdb's TRBD1 call cannot be checked. The germline gives CDR1 ENHRY, CDR2 SYGVKD. The CDR3 is 15 amino acids.

The chain uses TRBV27 and TRBJ2-1; TCRdb picks TRBD2, but there is no DNA to check that call. CDR3 size: 14 residues. The germline gives CDR1 MNHEY, CDR2 SMNVEV (reference sequence). This chain's CDR3 is CASSLGGKANEQFF.